This TCR beta chain was retrieved from a study of shared clonotypes between healthy human individuals. Every subset had its genomic DNA shared out evenly among several immunoSEQ plates. In the authors' methods: Junction-only immunoSEQ data arrived without quality scores, meaning filtering differed. This table comes from immunoSEQ multiplex PCR, and its TCRdb copy is limited to in-frame clones, with some not included. Clonal size and the V and J genes are those of that table, whereas D and trimming came from the DNA. The sample carries roughly 2 million clones, about 95% recorded once. As defined, naive CD8 cells were CD45RO-negative and positively selected for CCR7, with terminally differentiated effector memory CD45RA+ cells excluded. Trimming left V 4 bases short and J 4 bases short, with 19 bases between. The germline CDR1 and CDR2 sequences are GTSNPN and SVGIG (reference sequence). This CDR3 is 15 amino acids long.

This chain joins TRBV30 and TRBJ1-1; D may be TRBD1 (5 bases). The sequence derives from a man aged 18 to 30 in good health. What was sequenced was naive CD8+ T cells sorted from blood. CDR3 sequence (DNA): TGTGCCTGGAATACGGACAAGATGGAATTCACTGAAGCTTTCTTT. Protein: CAWNTDKMEFTEAFF.